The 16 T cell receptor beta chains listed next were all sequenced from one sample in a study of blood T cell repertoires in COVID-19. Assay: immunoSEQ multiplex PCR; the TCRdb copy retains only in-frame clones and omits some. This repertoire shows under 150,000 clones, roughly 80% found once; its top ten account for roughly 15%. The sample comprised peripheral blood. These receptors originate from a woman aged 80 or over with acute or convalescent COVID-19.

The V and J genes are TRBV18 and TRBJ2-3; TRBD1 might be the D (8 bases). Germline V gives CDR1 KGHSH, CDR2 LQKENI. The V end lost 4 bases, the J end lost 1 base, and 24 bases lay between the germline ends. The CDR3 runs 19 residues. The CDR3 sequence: CASSLTGVASGARTDTQYF. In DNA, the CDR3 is TGTGCCAGCTCACTGACAGGGGTGGCTAGCGGAGCTCGCACAGATACGCAGTATTTT.

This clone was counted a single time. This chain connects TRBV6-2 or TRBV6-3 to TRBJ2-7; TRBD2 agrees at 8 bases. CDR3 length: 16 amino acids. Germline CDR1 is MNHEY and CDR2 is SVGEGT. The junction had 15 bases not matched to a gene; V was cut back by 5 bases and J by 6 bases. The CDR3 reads CASSQRPAWTSSEQYF. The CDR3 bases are TGTGCCAGCAGTCAGCGACCCGCGTGGACTAGCTCCGAGCAGTACTTC.

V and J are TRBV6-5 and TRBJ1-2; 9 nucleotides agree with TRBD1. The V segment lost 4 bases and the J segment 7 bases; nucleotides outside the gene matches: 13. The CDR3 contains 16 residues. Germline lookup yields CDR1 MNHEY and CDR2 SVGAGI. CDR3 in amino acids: CASSLNHRGQGGGYTF. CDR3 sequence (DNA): TGTGCCAGCAGTTTGAATCACAGGGGGCAAGGGGGTGGCTACACCTTC.

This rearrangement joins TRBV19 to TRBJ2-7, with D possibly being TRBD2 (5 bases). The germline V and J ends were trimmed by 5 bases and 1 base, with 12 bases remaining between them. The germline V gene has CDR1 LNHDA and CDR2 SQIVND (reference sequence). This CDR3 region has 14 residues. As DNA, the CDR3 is TGTGCCAGTAGTCCCGGGATGGGTTCCTACGAGCAGTACTTC. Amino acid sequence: CASSPGMGSYEQYF.

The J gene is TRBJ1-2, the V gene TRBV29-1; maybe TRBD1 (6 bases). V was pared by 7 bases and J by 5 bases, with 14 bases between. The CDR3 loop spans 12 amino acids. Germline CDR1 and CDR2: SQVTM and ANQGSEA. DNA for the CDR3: TGCAGCGGCGAGGGGGATGGGTATGGCTACACCTTC. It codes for CSGEGDGYGYTF.

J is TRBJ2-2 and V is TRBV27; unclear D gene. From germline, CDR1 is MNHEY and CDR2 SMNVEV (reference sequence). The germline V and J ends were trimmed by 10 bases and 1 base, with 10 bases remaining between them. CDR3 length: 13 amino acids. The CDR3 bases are TGTGCCACCAAGACACAGAACACCGGGGAGCTGTTTTTT. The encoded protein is CATKTQNTGELFF.

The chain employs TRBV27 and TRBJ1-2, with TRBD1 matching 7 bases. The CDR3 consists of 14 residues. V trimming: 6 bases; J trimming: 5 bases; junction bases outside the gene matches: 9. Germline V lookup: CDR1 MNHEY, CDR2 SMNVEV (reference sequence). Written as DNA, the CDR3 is TGTGCCAGCAGCACCGGGACAGTTCCTTATGGCTACACCTTC. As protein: CASSTGTVPYGYTF.

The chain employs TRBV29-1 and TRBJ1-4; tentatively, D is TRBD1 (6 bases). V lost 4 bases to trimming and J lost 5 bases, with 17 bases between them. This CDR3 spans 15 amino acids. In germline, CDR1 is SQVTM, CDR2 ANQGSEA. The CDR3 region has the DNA TGCAGCGTTGGTGTCGGCGGGGGCAGCAATGAAAAACTGTTTTTT. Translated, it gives CSVGVGGGSNEKLFF.

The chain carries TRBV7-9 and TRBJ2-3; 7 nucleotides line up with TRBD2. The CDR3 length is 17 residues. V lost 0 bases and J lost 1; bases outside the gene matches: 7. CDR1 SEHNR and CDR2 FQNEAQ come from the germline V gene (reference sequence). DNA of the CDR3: TGTGCCAGCAGCTTAGCCCGCGGGGGTTACGGCACAGATACGCAGTATTTT. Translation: CASSLARGGYGTDTQYF.

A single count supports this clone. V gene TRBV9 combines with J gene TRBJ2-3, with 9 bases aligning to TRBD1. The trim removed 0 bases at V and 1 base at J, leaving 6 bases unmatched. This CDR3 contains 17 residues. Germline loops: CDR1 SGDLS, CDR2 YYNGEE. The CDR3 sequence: CASSVGVRQGGTDTQYF. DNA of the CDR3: TGTGCCAGCAGCGTAGGAGTTCGACAGGGGGGCACAGATACGCAGTATTTT.

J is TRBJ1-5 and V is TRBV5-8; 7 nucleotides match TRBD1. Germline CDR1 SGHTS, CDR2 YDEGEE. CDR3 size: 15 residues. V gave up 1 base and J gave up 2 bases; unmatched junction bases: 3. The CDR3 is CASSLTGVGNQPQHF. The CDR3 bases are TGTGCCAGCAGCTTGACAGGGGTCGGCAATCAGCCCCAGCATTTT.

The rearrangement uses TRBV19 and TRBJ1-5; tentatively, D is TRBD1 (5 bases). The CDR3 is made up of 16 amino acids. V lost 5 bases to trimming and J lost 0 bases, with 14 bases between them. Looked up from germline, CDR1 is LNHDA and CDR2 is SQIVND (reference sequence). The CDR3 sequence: CASSVSGTHSNQPQHF. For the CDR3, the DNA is TGTGCCAGTAGTGTTTCCGGGACTCATAGCAATCAGCCCCAGCATTTT.

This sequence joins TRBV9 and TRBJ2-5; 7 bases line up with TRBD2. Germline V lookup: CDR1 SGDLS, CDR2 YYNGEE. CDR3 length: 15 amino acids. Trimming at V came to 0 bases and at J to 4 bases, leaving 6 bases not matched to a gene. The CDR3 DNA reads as TGTGCCAGCAGCGTAGGCGGGGGAGCTCGAGAGACCCAGTACTTC. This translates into CASSVGGGARETQYF.

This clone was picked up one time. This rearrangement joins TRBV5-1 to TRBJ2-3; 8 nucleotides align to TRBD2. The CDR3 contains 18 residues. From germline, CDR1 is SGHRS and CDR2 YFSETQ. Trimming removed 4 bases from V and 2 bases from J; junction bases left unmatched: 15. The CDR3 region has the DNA TGCGCCAGCAGCGGGGAGGGTATCCAGCGGGGGTACACAGATACGCAGTATTTT. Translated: CASSGEGIQRGYTDTQYF.

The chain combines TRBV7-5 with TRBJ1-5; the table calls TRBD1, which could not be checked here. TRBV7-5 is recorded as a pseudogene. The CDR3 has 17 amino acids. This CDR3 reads CARSLAGGQGGNQPQHF. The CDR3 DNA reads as TGTGCCAGAAGCTTAGCAGGGGGCCAAGGGGGCAATCAGCCCCAGCATTTT.

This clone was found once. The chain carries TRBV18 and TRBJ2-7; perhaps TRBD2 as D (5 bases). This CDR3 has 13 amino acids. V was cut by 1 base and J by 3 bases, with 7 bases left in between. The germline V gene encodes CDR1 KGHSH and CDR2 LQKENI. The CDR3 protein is CASSPLRDYEQYF. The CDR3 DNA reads TGTGCCAGCTCACCACTGAGGGACTACGAGCAGTACTTC.